The 21 T cell receptor beta chains presented below share a single source sample, sequenced in a study of blood T cell repertoires in COVID-19. Here immunoSEQ multiplex PCR was the method, and the copy in TCRdb shows in-frame clones only, minus some. The data contain roughly 240,000 clones, over 80% of them singletons. The sequencing input was PBMCs or T cells enriched from blood (not recorded which). The receptor set was obtained from a man in his forties or fifties who had been exposed to COVID-19.

The chain couples TRBV7-9 to TRBJ1-2, with TRBD1 matching over 9 bases. In germline, CDR1 is SEHNR, CDR2 FQNEAQ (reference sequence). This CDR3 spans 17 amino acids. Trimming removed 2 bases from V and 4 bases from J; junction bases left unmatched: 11. The CDR3 spells CASSLNRGPSGTYGYTF. The CDR3 DNA is TGTGCCAGCAGCTTAAACAGGGGGCCCTCTGGTACCTATGGCTACACCTTC.

The V gene is TRBV30, the J gene TRBJ2-5, with 8 bases identical to TRBD2. The CDR3 totals 13 residues. The germline gives CDR1 GTSNPN, CDR2 SVGIG (reference sequence). J gave up 4 bases and V 5 bases, and 6 bases lay outside the gene matches. The CDR3 protein is CAWGGAGGETQYF. CDR3 nucleotides: TGTGCCTGGGGTGGGGCGGGGGGAGAGACCCAGTACTTC.

In regard to this clone: The same CDR3 also results from other DNA sequences found in this sample. This chain connects TRBV3-1 (or the pseudogene TRBV3-2) to TRBJ1-2; 9 bases are shared with TRBD1. The CDR3 extends over 14 amino acids. J lost 6 bases, V lost 2 bases, and 4 bases had no gene match. Germline values: CDR1 LGHDT, CDR2 YNNKEL (reference sequence). CDR3 sequence: CASSQLDRGDGYTF. CDR3 bases: TGTGCCAGCAGCCAACTAGACAGGGGGGATGGCTACACCTTC.

The V and J genes are TRBV5-4 and TRBJ2-1; 8 nucleotides agree with TRBD2. Germline CDR1 SGHNT, CDR2 YYREEE (reference sequence). The trim removed 2 bases at V and 7 bases at J, leaving 8 bases unmatched. CDR3 length: 15 amino acids. The CDR3 loop is CASSLFAGGRNEQFF. CDR3 in DNA: TGTGCCAGCAGCTTATTCGCGGGAGGAAGGAATGAGCAGTTCTTC.

A word on this clone: The same CDR3 is also encoded by other DNA sequences in this sample. The chain carries TRBV7-3 and TRBJ2-1; D is possibly TRBD2 (6 bases). The CDR3 extends over 16 amino acids. CDR1 SGHTA and CDR2 FQGTGA come from the germline V gene. The V and J ends lost 2 bases and 0 bases respectively, with 11 bases between them. The CDR3, as DNA: TGTGCCAGCAGCTTACGAGCGACTAGCTCCTACAATGAGCAGTTCTTC. Its translation: CASSLRATSSYNEQFF.

This chain links TRBV5-1 with TRBJ1-2, with TRBD1 identical over 7 bases. V was pared by 2 bases and J by 4 bases, with 2 bases of the junction left unmatched. Germline lookup yields CDR1 SGHRS and CDR2 YFSETQ. The CDR3 sequence is 13 residues long. The CDR3 region is CASSLQGIYGYTF. The CDR3 DNA reads as TGCGCCAGCAGCTTACAGGGGATCTATGGCTACACCTTC.

This clone has only one observation. The chain has TRBV18 and TRBJ1-2; maybe TRBD1 (5 bases). Trimming left V 4 bases short and J 3 bases short, with 9 bases between. CDR3 length equals 13 residues. CDR1 is KGHSH, CDR2 LQKENI, per germline. CDR3 DNA sequence: TGTGCCAGCTCACGGGGGGTTGACTATGGCTACACCTTC. This codes for CASSRGVDYGYTF. The full variable domain, with the rest looked up from reference TRBV18 and TRBJ1-2, is NAGVMQNPRHLVRRRGQEARLRCSPMKGHSHVYWYRQLPEEGLKFMVYLQKENIIDESGMPKERFSAEFPKEGPSILRIQQVVRGDSAAYFCASSRGVDYGYTFGSGTRLTVV.

The chain employs TRBV13 and TRBJ2-7, with no clear D. The ends were cut back, 5 bases at V and 4 bases at J, with 9 bases in the middle. The CDR3 consists of 12 residues. From germline, CDR1 is PRHDT and CDR2 FYEKMQ (reference sequence). CDR3 DNA sequence: TGTGCCAGCAGCCCAGGAATGTACGAGCAGTACTTC. Its protein is CASSPGMYEQYF.

The rearrangement links TRBV2 to TRBJ1-5; 10 nucleotides agree with TRBD1. The length of the CDR3 is 16 residues. Germline CDR1 and CDR2: SNHLY and FYNNEI. V trimming: 6 bases; J trimming: 6 bases; junction bases outside the gene matches: 11. The CDR3 DNA sequence: TGTGCCAGCAGCGAGACAGGGGGCTTAGTATTTCAGCCCCAGCATTTT. Translating it yields CASSETGGLVFQPQHF.

For the CDR3, the DNA is TGCGCCAGCAGCTTCGGGACAGCCTATAATTCACCCCTCCACTTT. This sequence encodes CASSFGTAYNSPLHF. The chain joins TRBV5-1 to TRBJ1-6; 7 bases agree with TRBD1. V lost 2 bases to trimming and J lost 2 bases; unmatched junction nucleotides: 1. From germline, CDR1 is SGHRS and CDR2 YFSETQ. The CDR3 extends over 15 amino acids.

The rearrangement uses TRBV2 and TRBJ1-6; 9 bases agree with TRBD1. The germline CDR1 and CDR2 sequences are SNHLY and FYNNEI. Trimming took 7 bases from V and 9 from J; bases not matched to a gene: 7. The CDR3 is 14 amino acids. The CDR3 region has the DNA TGTGCCAGCATTCTACAGGGGGCTGGTTCACCCCTCCACTTT. Its translation: CASILQGAGSPLHF.

V and J are TRBV5-1 and TRBJ2-7; the D is unclear. From germline, CDR1 is SGHRS and CDR2 YFSETQ. The CDR3 covers 13 residues. V lost 3 bases and J lost 3, with 10 bases in between. CDR3 bases: TGCGCCAGCAGCTGCCGCAGACACTACGAGCAGTACGTC. Translating gives CASSCRRHYEQYV.

The chain is built from TRBV4-2 and TRBJ1-1; D remains ambiguous. The CDR3 runs to 16 residues. CDR1 and CDR2 (germline): LGHNA, YNFKEQ. Trimming removed 0 bases at V and 4 bases at J, with 15 bases between. CDR3 DNA sequence: TGTGCCAGCAGCCAAGATCAAGCGGACCTGGGCACTGAAGCTTTCTTT. This translates into CASSQDQADLGTEAFF.

This chain connects TRBV5-1 to TRBJ2-2; 7 nucleotides match TRBD1. The germline V gene has CDR1 SGHRS and CDR2 YFSETQ. The CDR3 covers 15 residues. The V segment lost 2 bases and the J segment 3 bases; nucleotides outside the gene matches: 4. The CDR3, as DNA: TGCGCCAGCAGCTTAACGGGACAGTACACCGGGGAGCTGTTTTTT. It codes for CASSLTGQYTGELFF.

The chain carries TRBV27 and TRBJ1-5, with TRBD1 matching 8 bases. Germline loops: CDR1 MNHEY, CDR2 SMNVEV (reference sequence). CDR3 length: 16 amino acids. After removal of 4 bases from V and 1 base from J, the junction contained 6 bases not matched to a gene. CDR3 protein: CASSSRQGSSNQPQHF. The DNA of the CDR3 is TGTGCCAGCAGTTCCCGACAGGGGTCGAGCAATCAGCCCCAGCATTTT.

This chain uses TRBV27 with TRBJ2-3; tentative D call: TRBD2 (5 bases). The CDR3 totals 20 residues. Germline-derived CDR1 and CDR2 are MNHEY and SMNVEV (reference sequence). Between the trimmed V and J ends, which lost 3 bases and 5 bases, there was a span of 30 bases. The CDR3 protein is CASSFHWPTPAGIARDTQYF. CDR3 coding DNA: TGTGCCAGCAGTTTCCATTGGCCCACACCGGCGGGCATTGCAAGAGATACGCAGTATTTT.

The V call is TRBV9, the J call TRBJ1-2; D ambiguous. The V gene lost 3 bases and the J gene lost 8 bases, with 20 bases spanning the gap. The germline gives CDR1 SGDLS, CDR2 YYNGEE. This CDR3 has 15 residues. The CDR3 here is CASSGGGNTPGGYTF. In DNA form, the CDR3 reads TGTGCCAGCAGCGGCGGAGGCAACACCCCGGGCGGCTACACCTTC.

This clone was seen only once. The V and J genes are TRBV3-1 (or the pseudogene TRBV3-2) and TRBJ2-7; possible D gene TRBD2, 5 bases. The germline V and J ends were trimmed by 1 base and 2 bases, with 12 bases remaining between them. The germline CDR1 and CDR2 sequences are LGHDT and YNNKEL (reference sequence). The CDR3 length is 15 residues. DNA of the CDR3: TGTGCCAGCAGCCAAGTTGGATCGGGGACCTACGAGCAGTACTTC. As protein: CASSQVGSGTYEQYF.

The chain recombines TRBV5-6 with TRBJ2-7; D is possibly TRBD2 (6 bases). CDR3 length: 15 amino acids. The ends were cut back, 1 base at V and 0 bases at J, with 11 bases in the middle. In germline, CDR1 is SGHDT, CDR2 YYEEEE. The CDR3 region is CASSLYPGSSYEQYF. As DNA, the CDR3 is TGTGCCAGCAGCTTGTATCCCGGGAGCTCCTACGAGCAGTACTTC.

V gene TRBV7-2 combines with J gene TRBJ1-6, with 8 nucleotides matching TRBD1. Germline CDR1 and CDR2: SGHTA and FQGNSA. The CDR3 is made up of 18 amino acids. J was trimmed by 0 bases and V by 4 bases; bases with no gene match: 8. The CDR3 DNA sequence: TGTGCCAGCAGCTCCAAGGGACAGGCTAGCTCCTATAATTCACCCCTCCACTTT. This codes for CASSSKGQASSYNSPLHF.

The chain couples TRBV18 to TRBJ2-7, with a tentative D call TRBD1 (5 bases). The CDR3 has 14 amino acids. The V gene's germline CDR1 is KGHSH and CDR2 LQKENI. V lost 8 bases, J lost 0 bases, and 14 bases lay in between. The CDR3 reads CASQTPDSSYEQYF. The CDR3 region has the DNA TGTGCCAGCCAAACCCCCGACAGCTCCTACGAGCAGTACTTC.